The 21 T cell receptor beta chains given below trace back to one sample, sequenced in a study of T-cell reconstitution after alpha-beta-depleted transplantation in children. Preparation of the TCRbeta library involved a method that used unique molecular identifiers. TCRdb re-analysed the PCR reads in MiXCR, keeping a single row per CDR3 protein. The repertoire holds some 840,000 distinct CDR3 sequences, with roughly 15% as singletons. The sample was PBMCs, mostly from graft donor cells, taken 360 days after TCRalphabeta/CD19-depleted stem cell transplant. The receptor source for this set is a male patient younger than 18 who had a stem cell transplant for acute lymphoblastic leukemia, so the T cells may come from the graft donor.

The V gene is TRBV11-2, the J gene TRBJ1-4; unclear D gene. Germline V gives CDR1 SGHAT, CDR2 FQNNGV. The germline V and J ends were trimmed by 2 bases and 6 bases, with 10 bases remaining between them. This CDR3 comprises 14 residues. CDR3 DNA sequence: TGTGCCAGCAGCTTAAGGTCCGGGGATGAAAAACTGTTTTTT. Translated: CASSLRSGDEKLFF.

The sample holds a few counts of this clonotype. This chain links TRBV12-3 or TRBV12-4 with TRBJ1-1; D not certain. Trimming took 7 bases from V and 0 from J, leaving 9 bases between them. CDR3 length equals 13 residues. The CDR3 here is CASTFRLNTEAFF. CDR3 sequence (DNA): TGTGCCAGCACCTTTCGCCTGAACACTGAAGCTTTCTTT.

This clonotype has a handful of counts. This rearrangement joins TRBV12-3 or TRBV12-4 to TRBJ1-5; 8 nucleotides agree with TRBD1. This CDR3 contains 16 residues. With 6 bases clipped from V and 4 bases from J, the junction kept 11 bases outside the gene matches. This CDR3 is CASRLLGQVGNQPQHF. CDR3 DNA sequence: TGTGCCAGCAGACTTCTGGGACAGGTAGGAAATCAGCCCCAGCATTTT.

This clonotype has at least ten counts. The V and J genes are TRBV11-2 and TRBJ2-3; D gene ambiguous. Germline V CDR1 and CDR2: SGHAT, FQNNGV. The CDR3 sequence is 13 residues long. Between the trimmed V and J ends, which lost 5 bases and 8 bases, there was a span of 14 bases. CDR3 sequence: CASSDDLPITQYF. For the CDR3, the DNA is TGTGCCAGCAGCGACGACTTACCCATTACGCAGTATTTT.

A note on this clonotype: A clone one base away is much larger, so this may be a read error. The chain carries TRBV2 and TRBJ1-5; D is uncertain. The CDR3 runs to 15 residues. Germline V CDR1 and CDR2: SNHLY, FYNNEI. The CDR3 protein is CASKLDSQPNQAQHF. The DNA of the CDR3 is TGTGCCAGCAAGTTGGACTCACAGCCCAATCAGGCCCAGCATTTT.

This clonotype was recorded a few times. J is TRBJ2-7 and V is TRBV20-1, with D possibly TRBD2 on 5 matching bases. Germline V gives CDR1 DFQATT, CDR2 SNEGSKA (reference sequence). This CDR3 comprises 16 residues. The ends were cut back, 0 bases at V and 9 bases at J, with 24 bases in the middle. CDR3: CSARDLYGRALAGQYF. The CDR3 region has the DNA TGCAGTGCTAGAGATCTGTATGGGAGAGCCCTCGCCGGGCAGTACTTC.

This clonotype was detected only a few times. The chain employs TRBV20-1 and TRBJ2-2; 8 bases match TRBD1. CDR1 is DFQATT and CDR2 is SNEGSKA in the germline V gene (reference sequence). V lost 4 bases, J lost 3 bases, and 16 bases stayed unmatched. The CDR3 extends over 18 amino acids. CDR3 region: CSAMSNRGIRGDTGELFF. The DNA for the CDR3 is TGCAGTGCTATGTCGAACAGGGGGATAAGGGGGGACACCGGGGAGCTGTTTTTT.

This clonotype was seen many times. J is TRBJ2-7 and V is TRBV27; 8 nucleotides match TRBD2. The CDR3 spans 13 residues. Germline V gene sequence: CDR1 MNHEY, CDR2 SMNVEV (reference sequence). Unmatched junction bases numbered 1, after V lost 3 bases and J lost 3 bases. CDR3 in DNA: TGTGCCAGCAGTTTCGGGGGGGGCTACGAGCAGTACTTC. Residues: CASSFGGGYEQYF.

The table lists this clonotype with a few counts. The CDR3 DNA follows: TGTGCCAGCAGTGTCCCGCCGGGACAGGGAGTGATTGGATTCCCCGGGGAGCTGTTTTTT. The encoded protein is CASSVPPGQGVIGFPGELFF. This chain links TRBV28 with TRBJ2-2, with 9 bases lining up with TRBD1. J gave up 6 bases and V 5 bases, and 22 bases lay outside the gene matches. The CDR3 runs to 20 residues. CDR1 and CDR2 (germline): MDHEN, SYDVKM. Combining the CDR3 with reference TRBV28 and TRBJ2-2 gives the whole variable domain DVKVTQSSRYLVKRTGEKVFLECVQDMDHENMFWYRQDPGLGLRLIYFSYDVKMKEKGDIPEGYSVSREKKERFSLILESASTNQTSMYLCASSVPPGQGVIGFPGELFFGEGSRLTVL.

The rearrangement joins TRBV12-3 or TRBV12-4 to TRBJ2-7, with unresolved D. The length of the CDR3 is 11 residues. Trimming left V 4 bases short and J 6 bases short, with 7 bases between. The CDR3 reads CASSSVTEQYF. CDR3 nucleotide sequence: TGTGCCAGCAGTTCGGTTACCGAGCAGTACTTC.

In its sample, this clonotype was seen a few times. The chain recombines TRBV11-2 with TRBJ2-7; D not resolved. The germline V and J ends were trimmed by 0 bases and 0 bases, with 9 bases remaining between them. The CDR3 is 15 amino acids. The germline V gene has CDR1 SGHAT and CDR2 FQNNGV. CDR3 sequence (DNA): TGTGCCAGCAGCTTAGAACGATTAGCCTCCTACGAGCAGTACTTC. Translated, it gives CASSLERLASYEQYF.

The chain recombines TRBV12-3 or TRBV12-4 with TRBJ2-7; D call uncertain. Between the trimmed V and J ends, which lost 3 bases and 5 bases, there was a span of 11 bases. This CDR3 region has 13 residues. CDR3 protein: CASSFRPGHEQYF. CDR3 DNA: TGTGCCAGCAGTTTCCGGCCGGGCCACGAGCAGTACTTC.

A remark on this clonotype: At one end the junction does not follow the germline gene, possibly because of a read error. The rearrangement links TRBV5-1 to TRBJ2-5, with TRBD2 matching over 8 bases. CDR3 length: 18 amino acids. Germline values: CDR1 SGHRS, CDR2 YFSETQ. The CDR3 nucleotides are TGCACCAGCAGCTTTTTGTCTTTCTCGGCGGGAGGCCAAGAGACCCAGTACTTC. This codes for CTSSFLSFSAGGQETQYF.

The chain couples TRBV18 to TRBJ1-5; TRBD1 agrees at 7 bases. Unmatched junction bases numbered 9, after V lost 6 bases and J lost 1 base. The CDR3 sequence is 16 residues long. The V gene's germline CDR1 is KGHSH and CDR2 LQKENI. The CDR3 DNA reads as TGTGCCAGCTCCCTTTTGAAGGGGGCGAGCAATCAGCCCCAGCATTTT. It encodes CASSLLKGASNQPQHF.

The chain has TRBV20-1 and TRBJ2-1; 8 nucleotides line up with TRBD2. Trimming at V came to 5 bases and at J to 5 bases, leaving 11 bases not matched to a gene. The CDR3 is made up of 15 amino acids. Germline V gene lookup returns CDR1 DFQATT and CDR2 SNEGSKA (reference sequence). CDR3 sequence (DNA): TGCAGTGCTCGCCGAGCGGGAGATAACCACAATGAGCAGTTCTTC. It codes for CSARRAGDNHNEQFF.

V usage is TRBV5-1 and J usage is TRBJ1-3; the D gene is possibly TRBD1 (5 bases). Between the trimmed V and J ends, which lost 5 bases and 2 bases, there was a span of 11 bases. This CDR3 has 14 residues. Germline V gene lookup returns CDR1 SGHRS and CDR2 YFSETQ. This chain's CDR3 is CASSEGPTGNTIYF. Here the CDR3 DNA reads TGCGCCAGCAGTGAGGGGCCGACTGGAAACACCATATATTTT.

The chain uses TRBV13 and TRBJ2-5; 7 bases agree with TRBD1. The CDR3 length is 15 residues. Looked up from germline, CDR1 is PRHDT and CDR2 is FYEKMQ (reference sequence). V lost 0 bases and J lost 5; bases outside the gene matches: 6. The CDR3 loop reads CASSLGLTGFETQYF. CDR3 DNA: TGTGCCAGCAGCTTAGGTTTGACAGGGTTTGAGACCCAGTACTTC.

The sample holds a few counts of this clonotype. This chain links TRBV13 with TRBJ2-3; maybe TRBD2 (6 bases). The CDR3 runs to 16 residues. Germline loops: CDR1 PRHDT, CDR2 FYEKMQ (reference sequence). V lost 2 bases and J lost 2, with 14 bases in between. The CDR3 region has the DNA TGTGCCAGCAGCTTATTAGCGGAGAACCTCACAGATACGCAGTATTTT. This codes for CASSLLAENLTDTQYF.

This clonotype was observed a handful of times. The chain recombines TRBV4-1 with TRBJ2-3, with D maybe TRBD2 (7 bases). In germline, CDR1 is MGHRA, CDR2 YSYEKL. This CDR3 spans 16 amino acids. The V and J ends lost 1 base and 1 base respectively, with 12 bases between them. CDR3 nucleotides: TGCGCCAGCAGCCAAGTTGGCGGGGGCCGCACAGATACGCAGTATTTT. It codes for CASSQVGGGRTDTQYF.

The rearrangement links TRBV5-1 to TRBJ2-4; D perhaps matches TRBD2 (5 bases). In germline, CDR1 is SGHRS, CDR2 YFSETQ. V lost 4 bases, J lost 5 bases, and 10 bases lay in between. The CDR3 is made up of 13 amino acids. This chain's CDR3 is CASSPWTENIQYF. CDR3 sequence (DNA): TGCGCCAGCAGCCCGTGGACTGAAAACATTCAGTACTTC.

This clonotype was counted once. The chain carries TRBV28 and TRBJ2-7; 7 positions match TRBD1. Trimming at V came to 6 bases and at J to 0 bases, leaving 8 bases not matched to a gene. The germline V gene has CDR1 MDHEN and CDR2 SYDVKM. This CDR3 spans 15 amino acids. Here the CDR3 reads CASSRLWDSSYEQYF. CDR3 nucleotides: TGTGCCAGCAGCCGCCTGTGGGACAGCTCCTACGAGCAGTACTTC.